These T cell receptor beta chains were read from a single sample in a study of CD8+CD57+ T cells in acquired aplastic anemia. TCRdb re-called the reads through MiXCR, storing one row per CDR3 protein. In the table there are 150,000 or so distinct CDR3 sequences, just under 65% of which are singletons. The specimen was sorted CD4+, CD8+, or CD8+CD57+ T cells (not recorded which) from PBMCs. The receptors were gathered from a human donor in good health. CDR3s include the opening cysteine and the closing phenylalanine or tryptophan. A D gene is named only where the DNA matches it firmly. Expanded clones are given a class, and other clones once, few, many or no size at all.

clone_size,j_call,d_call,v_call,cdr3_aa,cdr3_nt
many,TRBJ1-1,NA,TRBV9,CASSVGVYYTEAFF,TGTGCCAGCAGCGTTGGCGTCTACTACACTGAAGCTTTCTTT
many,TRBJ2-1,TRBD2,TRBV4-1,CASSIDGTSVYNEQFF,TGCGCCAGCTCCATTGACGGGACTAGCGTTTACAATGAGCAGTTCTTC
many,TRBJ1-3,NA,TRBV5-1,CASSLEGVGNTIYF,TGCGCCAGCAGCTTGGAAGGGGTCGGAAACACCATATATTTT
many,TRBJ2-1,TRBD2,TRBV6-1,CASSRLAPNYNEQFF,TGTGCCAGCAGTCGACTAGCACCTAACTACAATGAGCAGTTCTTC
NA,TRBJ1-6,NA,TRBV10-3,CAIGAGNNSPRHF,TGTGCCATCGGGGCAGGGAATAATTCACCCCGCCACTTT
few,TRBJ2-7,NA,TRBV7-2,CASSLGGAGRYEQYF,TGTGCCAGCAGCTTAGGAGGCGCAGGGCGTTACGAGCAGTACTTC
NA,TRBJ2-5,TRBD2,TRBV7-3,CASSLAGGRRETQYF,TGTGCCAGCAGTCTAGCGGGAGGGAGGAGGGAGACCCAGTACTTC
NA,TRBJ2-7,TRBD2,TRBV7-2,CASSLSRGSLEQYF,TGTGCCAGCAGCTTATCCCGCGGGAGCTTGGAGCAGTACTTC
NA,TRBJ2-1,TRBD2,TRBV19,CASSQAGSGGASYNEQFF,TGCGCCAGCAGCCAAGCCGGTAGCGGGGGGGCCTCCTACAATGAGCAGTTCTTC
once,TRBJ1-5,NA,TRBV5-5,CASSLDGDQPQHF,TGTGCCAGCAGCTTGGACGGAGATCAGCCCCAGCATTTT
many,TRBJ2-5,TRBD2,TRBV11-2,CASTLAEQETQYF,TGTGCCAGCACACTAGCGGAGCAAGAGACCCAGTACTTC
NA,TRBJ2-7,TRBD1,TRBV29-1,CSVWDRSYEQYF,TGCAGCGTATGGGACAGATCCTACGAGCAGTACTTC
NA,TRBJ2-1,TRBD2,TRBV20-1,CSARIAGGPVYNEQFF,TGCAGTGCTAGGATAGCGGGGGGGCCAGTGTACAATGAGCAGTTCTTC
NA,TRBJ2-7,NA,TRBV2,CASSASPTYEQYF,TGTGCCAGCAGTGCGTCCCCAACCTACGAGCAGTACTTC
NA,TRBJ1-5,TRBD1,TRBV24-1,CATSDRTGGTRGRPQHF,TGTGCCACCAGTGATAGAACAGGGGGTACTCGCGGGAGGCCCCAGCATTTT
many,TRBJ2-3,NA,TRBV20-1,CSARVLRDTGPGDTQYF,TGCAGTGCTAGAGTCCTCCGGGACACCGGACCCGGGGATACGCAGTATTTT
many,TRBJ2-7,NA,TRBV4-1,CASSQQSSVTNEQYF,TGCGCCAGCAGCCAACAAAGTTCAGTCACCAACGAGCAGTACTTC
NA,TRBJ1-5,NA,TRBV19,CASTNYDETPIQPQHF,TGTGCCAGTACCAATTACGATGAGACCCCTATTCAGCCCCAGCATTTT
NA,TRBJ2-2,TRBD1,TRBV5-1,CATPKTGTDTGELFF,TGCGCCACCCCTAAGACAGGGACGGACACCGGGGAGCTGTTTTTT
many,TRBJ2-3,NA,TRBV11-3,CASIPGRRGRNNTDTQYF,TGTGCCAGCATACCCGGCCGGAGGGGGAGGAACAACACAGATACGCAGTATTTT
NA,TRBJ2-7,NA,TRBV28,CASSPSPRSYEQYF,TGTGCCAGCAGCCCCTCTCCTCGCTCCTACGAGCAGTACTTC
NA,TRBJ2-1,NA,TRBV10-3,CAISESVGLSNEQFF,TGTGCCATCAGTGAGTCTGTTGGGTTGAGCAATGAGCAGTTCTTC
NA,TRBJ2-5,TRBD2,TRBV20-1,CSTFSGRPKTQYF,TGCAGTACTTTTAGCGGGAGGCCGAAGACCCAGTACTTC
NA,TRBJ2-7,NA,TRBV7-8,CASSLQYSEGTYEQYF,TGTGCCAGCAGCTTACAATACTCCGAAGGGACGTACGAGCAGTACTTC
many,TRBJ1-5,NA,TRBV5-8,CASSLALRVWGESNQPQHF,TGTGCCAGCAGCTTGGCCCTAAGGGTTTGGGGGGAGAGCAATCAGCCCCAGCATTTT
few,TRBJ2-3,NA,TRBV9,CASSVAPYGTDTQYF,TGTGCCAGCAGCGTAGCTCCCTACGGCACAGATACGCAGTATTTT
NA,TRBJ1-2,TRBD1,TRBV6-1,CASRATGRYGYTF,TGTGCCAGCAGGGCGACAGGGCGCTATGGCTACACCTTC
NA,TRBJ2-1,TRBD1,TRBV10-3,CAISGGTGESEQFF,TGTGCCATCAGTGGAGGGACAGGGGAGAGTGAGCAGTTCTTC
NA,TRBJ1-1,NA,TRBV19,CASTALKWNTEAFF,TGTGCCAGTACCGCCCTAAAATGGAACACTGAAGCTTTCTTT
NA,TRBJ1-3,NA,TRBV2,CASSVDRTDSGNTIYF,TGTGCCAGCAGTGTGGATCGAACGGACTCTGGAAACACCATATATTTT
NA,TRBJ1-1,TRBD1,TRBV7-3,CASSYAGGTEAFF,TGCGCCAGCAGCTATGCAGGGGGAACTGAAGCTTTCTTT